This T cell receptor beta chain was sequenced during a study of T cell responses to AZD1222 COVID-19 vaccine. Here immunoSEQ multiplex PCR was the method, and the copy in TCRdb shows in-frame clones only, minus some. The sample lists almost 80,000 clones; 87% were seen once. This CDR3 comprises 12 residues. Per germline, CDR1 LNHDA and CDR2 SQIVND (reference sequence). The V end lost 5 bases, the J end lost 6 bases, and 11 bases lay between the germline ends. This receptor was identified in an adult in good health. The sequencing used peripheral blood, collected on day 0 of AZD1222 vaccination. The V call is TRBV19, the J call TRBJ2-7; tentatively, D is TRBD1 (5 bases). The CDR3 reads CASSAQGSEQYF. The CDR3, as DNA: TGTGCCAGTAGTGCTCAGGGTTCCGAGCAGTACTTC.